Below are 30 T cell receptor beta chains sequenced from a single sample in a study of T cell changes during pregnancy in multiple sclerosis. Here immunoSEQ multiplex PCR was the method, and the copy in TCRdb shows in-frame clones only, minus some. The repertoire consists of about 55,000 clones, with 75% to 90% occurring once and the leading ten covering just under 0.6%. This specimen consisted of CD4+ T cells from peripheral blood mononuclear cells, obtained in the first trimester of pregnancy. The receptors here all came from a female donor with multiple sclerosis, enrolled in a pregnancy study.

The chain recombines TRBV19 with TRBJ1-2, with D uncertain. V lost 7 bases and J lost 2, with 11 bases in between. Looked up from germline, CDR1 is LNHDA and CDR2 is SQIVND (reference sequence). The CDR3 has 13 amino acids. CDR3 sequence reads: CASTRQPNYGYTF. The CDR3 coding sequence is TGTGCCAGTACGAGACAACCCAACTATGGCTACACCTTC.

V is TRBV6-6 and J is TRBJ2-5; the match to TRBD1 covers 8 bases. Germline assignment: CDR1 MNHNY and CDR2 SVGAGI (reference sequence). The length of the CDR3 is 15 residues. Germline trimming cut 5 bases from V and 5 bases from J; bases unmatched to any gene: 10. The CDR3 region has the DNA TGTGCCAGCAGTGGCCAGGACAGGGTGGGGGAGACCCAGTACTTC. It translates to CASSGQDRVGETQYF.

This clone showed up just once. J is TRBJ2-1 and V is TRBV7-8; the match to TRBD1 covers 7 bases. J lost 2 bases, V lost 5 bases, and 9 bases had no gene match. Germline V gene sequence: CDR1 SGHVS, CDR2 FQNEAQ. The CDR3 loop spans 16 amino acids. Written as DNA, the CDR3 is TGTGCCAGCAGCCGCCTACAGGGGTCAGCCTACAATGAGCAGTTCTTC. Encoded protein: CASSRLQGSAYNEQFF.

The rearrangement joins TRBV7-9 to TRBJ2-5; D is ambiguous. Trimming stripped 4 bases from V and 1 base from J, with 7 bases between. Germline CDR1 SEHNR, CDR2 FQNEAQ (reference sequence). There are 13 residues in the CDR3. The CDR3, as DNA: TGTGCCAGCAGCTCCTCGGGCCAAGAGACCCAGTACTTC. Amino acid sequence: CASSSSGQETQYF.

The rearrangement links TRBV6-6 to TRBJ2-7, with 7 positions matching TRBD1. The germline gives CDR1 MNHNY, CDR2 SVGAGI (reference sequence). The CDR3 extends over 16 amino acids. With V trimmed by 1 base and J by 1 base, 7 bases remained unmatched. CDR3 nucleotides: TGTGCCAGCAGTTACTGGGCAACAGGGGATTCCTACGAGCAGTACTTC. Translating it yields CASSYWATGDSYEQYF.

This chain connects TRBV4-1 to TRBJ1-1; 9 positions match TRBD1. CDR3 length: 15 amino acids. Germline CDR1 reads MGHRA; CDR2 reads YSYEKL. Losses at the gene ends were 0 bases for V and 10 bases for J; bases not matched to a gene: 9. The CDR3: CASSQDWGQGRTAFF. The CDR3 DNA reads TGCGCCAGCAGCCAAGATTGGGGACAGGGAAGGACAGCTTTCTTT.

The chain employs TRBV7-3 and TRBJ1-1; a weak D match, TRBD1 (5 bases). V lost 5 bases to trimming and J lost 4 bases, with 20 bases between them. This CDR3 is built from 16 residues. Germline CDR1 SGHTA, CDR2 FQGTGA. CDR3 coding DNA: TGTGCCAGCAGCCCAAGGGCCGGGCTCGGGGGCACTGAAGCTTTCTTT. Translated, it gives CASSPRAGLGGTEAFF.

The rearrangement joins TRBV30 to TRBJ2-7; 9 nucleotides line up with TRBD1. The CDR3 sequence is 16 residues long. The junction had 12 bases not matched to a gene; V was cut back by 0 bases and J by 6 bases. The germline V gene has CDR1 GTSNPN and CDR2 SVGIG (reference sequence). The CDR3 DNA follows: TGTGCCTGGAGTGTAACCCGGACAGGGGCGTCGGTCGAGCAGTACTTC. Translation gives CAWSVTRTGASVEQYF.

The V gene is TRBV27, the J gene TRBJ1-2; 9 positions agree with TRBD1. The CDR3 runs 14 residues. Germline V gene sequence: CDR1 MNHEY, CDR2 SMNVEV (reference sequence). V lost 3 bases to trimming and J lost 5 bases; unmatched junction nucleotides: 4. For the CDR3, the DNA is TGTGCCAGCAGTTTGCAAGACAGGGGGTATGGCTACACCTTC. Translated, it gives CASSLQDRGYGYTF.

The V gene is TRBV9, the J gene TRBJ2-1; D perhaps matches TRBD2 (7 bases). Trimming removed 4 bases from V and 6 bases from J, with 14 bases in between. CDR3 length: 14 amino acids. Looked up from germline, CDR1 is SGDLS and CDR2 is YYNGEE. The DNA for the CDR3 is TGTGCCAGCAGCCTGAGGGGGGGGCGCAATGAGCAGTTCTTC. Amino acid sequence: CASSLRGGRNEQFF.

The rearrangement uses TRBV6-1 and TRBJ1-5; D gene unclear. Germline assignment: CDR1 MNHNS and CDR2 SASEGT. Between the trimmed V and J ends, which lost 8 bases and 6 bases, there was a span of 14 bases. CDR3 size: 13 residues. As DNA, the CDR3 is TGTGCCAGCCGGACTGTAGCTGGTCAGCCCCAGCATTTT. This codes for CASRTVAGQPQHF.

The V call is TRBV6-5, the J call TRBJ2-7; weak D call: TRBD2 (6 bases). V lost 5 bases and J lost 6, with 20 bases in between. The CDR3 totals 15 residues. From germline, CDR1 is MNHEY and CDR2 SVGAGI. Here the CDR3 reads CASSTPGLTRSEQYF. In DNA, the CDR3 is TGTGCCAGCAGTACCCCCGGACTAACGCGCTCCGAGCAGTACTTC.

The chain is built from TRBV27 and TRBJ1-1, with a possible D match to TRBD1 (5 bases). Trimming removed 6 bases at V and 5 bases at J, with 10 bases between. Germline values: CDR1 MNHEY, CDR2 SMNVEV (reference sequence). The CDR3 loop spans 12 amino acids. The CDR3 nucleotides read TGTGCCAGCAGCAATCAGGGTACTGAAGCTTTCTTT. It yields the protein CASSNQGTEAFF.

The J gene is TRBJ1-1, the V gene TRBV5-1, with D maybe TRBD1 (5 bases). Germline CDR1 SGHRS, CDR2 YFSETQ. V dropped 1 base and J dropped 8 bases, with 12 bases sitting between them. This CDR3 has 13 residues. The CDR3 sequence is CASSLIQGGEAFF. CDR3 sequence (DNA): TGCGCCAGCAGCTTGATCCAGGGCGGAGAAGCTTTCTTT.

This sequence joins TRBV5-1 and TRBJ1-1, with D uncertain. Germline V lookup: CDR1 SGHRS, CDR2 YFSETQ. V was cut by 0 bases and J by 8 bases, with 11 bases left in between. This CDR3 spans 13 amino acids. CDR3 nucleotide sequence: TGCGCCAGCAGCTTGGCCGCGCGTACCGAAGCTTTCTTT. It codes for CASSLAARTEAFF.

CDR3 region: CASSLYFETQYF. The CDR3 DNA reads as TGTGCCAGCAGCCTTTATTTCGAGACCCAGTACTTC. The chain uses TRBV11-2 and TRBJ2-5; no definite D call. The CDR3 consists of 12 residues. The V end lost 5 bases, the J end lost 5 bases, and 9 bases lay between the germline ends. Per the germline V gene, CDR1 is SGHAT and CDR2 is FQNNGV.

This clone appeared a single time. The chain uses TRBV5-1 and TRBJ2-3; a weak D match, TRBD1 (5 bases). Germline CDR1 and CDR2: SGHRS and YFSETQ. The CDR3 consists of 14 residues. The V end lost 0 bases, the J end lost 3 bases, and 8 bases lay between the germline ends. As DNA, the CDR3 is TGCGCCAGCAGCTTGGTAGGGGCAACAGATACGCAGTATTTT. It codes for CASSLVGATDTQYF.

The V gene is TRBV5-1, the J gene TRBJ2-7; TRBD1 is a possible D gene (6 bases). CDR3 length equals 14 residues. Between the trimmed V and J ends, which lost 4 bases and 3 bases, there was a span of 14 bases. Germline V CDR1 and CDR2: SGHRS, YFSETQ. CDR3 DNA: TGCGCCAGCAGCACCGCTACAGGGTTCTACGAGCAGTACTTC. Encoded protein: CASSTATGFYEQYF.

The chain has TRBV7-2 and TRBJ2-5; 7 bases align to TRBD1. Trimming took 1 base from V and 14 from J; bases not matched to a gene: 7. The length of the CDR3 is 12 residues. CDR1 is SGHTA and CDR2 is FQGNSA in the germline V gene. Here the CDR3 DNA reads TGTGCCAGCAGCTTAGATTTGACAGGGCGTTACTTC. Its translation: CASSLDLTGRYF.

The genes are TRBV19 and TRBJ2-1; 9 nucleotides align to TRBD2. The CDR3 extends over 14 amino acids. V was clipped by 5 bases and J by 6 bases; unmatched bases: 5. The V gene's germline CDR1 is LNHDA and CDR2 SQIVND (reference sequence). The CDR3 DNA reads TGTGCCAGTAGTCCGGGACTAGCTTTCAATGAGCAGTTCTTC. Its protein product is CASSPGLAFNEQFF.

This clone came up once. The CDR3 loop reads CASSLAGLAIGETQYF. CDR3 in DNA: TGTGCCAGCAGCTTAGCGGGACTAGCGATTGGGGAGACCCAGTACTTC. The chain links TRBV7-9 to TRBJ2-5, with 10 nucleotides matching TRBD2. The junction had 6 bases not matched to a gene; V was cut back by 0 bases and J by 5 bases. This CDR3 is built from 16 residues. Germline values: CDR1 SEHNR, CDR2 FQNEAQ (reference sequence).

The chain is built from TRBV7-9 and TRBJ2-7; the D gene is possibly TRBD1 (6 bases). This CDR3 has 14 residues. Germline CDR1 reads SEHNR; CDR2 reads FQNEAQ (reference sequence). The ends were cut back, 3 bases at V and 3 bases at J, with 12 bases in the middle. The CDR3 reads CASSFSTGNYEQYF. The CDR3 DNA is TGTGCCAGCAGCTTTTCGACAGGAAACTACGAGCAGTACTTC. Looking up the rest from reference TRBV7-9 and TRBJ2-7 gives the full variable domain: DTGVSQNPRHKITKRGQNVTFRCDPISEHNRLYWYRQTLGQGPEFLTYFQNEAQLEKSRLLSDRFSAERPKGSFSTLEIQRTEQGDSAMYLCASSFSTGNYEQYFGPGTRLTVT.

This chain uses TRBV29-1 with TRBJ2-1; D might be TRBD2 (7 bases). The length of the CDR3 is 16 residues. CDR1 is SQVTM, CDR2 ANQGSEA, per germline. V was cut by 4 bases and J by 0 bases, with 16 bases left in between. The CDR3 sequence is CSVVGGGLSSYNEQFF. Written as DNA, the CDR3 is TGCAGCGTTGTAGGGGGGGGCCTAAGCTCCTACAATGAGCAGTTCTTC.

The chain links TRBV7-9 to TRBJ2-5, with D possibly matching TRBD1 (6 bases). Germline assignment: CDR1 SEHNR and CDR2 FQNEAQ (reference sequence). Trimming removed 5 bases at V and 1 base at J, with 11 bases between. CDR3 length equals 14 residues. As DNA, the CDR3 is TGTGCCAGCAGCCTACGACAGGCCCAAGAGACCCAGTACTTC. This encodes CASSLRQAQETQYF.

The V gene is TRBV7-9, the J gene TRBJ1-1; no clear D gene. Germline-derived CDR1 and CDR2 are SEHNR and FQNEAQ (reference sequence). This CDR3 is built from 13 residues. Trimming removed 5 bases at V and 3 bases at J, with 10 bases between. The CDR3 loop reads CASSQTRDTEAFF. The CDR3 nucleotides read TGTGCCAGCAGCCAAACTAGGGACACTGAAGCTTTCTTT. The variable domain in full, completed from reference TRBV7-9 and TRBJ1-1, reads DTGVSQNPRHKITKRGQNVTFRCDPISEHNRLYWYRQTLGQGPEFLTYFQNEAQLEKSRLLSDRFSAERPKGSFSTLEIQRTEQGDSAMYLCASSQTRDTEAFFGQGTRLTVV.

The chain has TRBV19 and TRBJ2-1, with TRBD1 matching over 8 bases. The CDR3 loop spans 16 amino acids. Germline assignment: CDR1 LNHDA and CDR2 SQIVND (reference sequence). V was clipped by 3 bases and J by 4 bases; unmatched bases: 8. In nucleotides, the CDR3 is TGTGCCAGTAGTATTTCTGCAGGGGGCTTATACAATGAGCAGTTCTTC. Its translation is CASSISAGGLYNEQFF.

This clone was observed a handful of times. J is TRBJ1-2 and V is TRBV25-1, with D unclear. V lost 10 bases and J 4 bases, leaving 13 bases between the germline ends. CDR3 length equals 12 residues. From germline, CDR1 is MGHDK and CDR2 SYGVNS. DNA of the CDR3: TGTGCCAAAAGGAGGGTGATCTATGGCTACACCTTC. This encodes CAKRRVIYGYTF.

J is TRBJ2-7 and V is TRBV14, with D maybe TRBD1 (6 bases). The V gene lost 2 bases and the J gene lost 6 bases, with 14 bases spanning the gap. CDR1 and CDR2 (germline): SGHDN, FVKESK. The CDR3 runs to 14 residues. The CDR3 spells CASSQNRVIFEQYF. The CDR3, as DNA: TGTGCCAGCAGCCAAAACAGGGTTATATTCGAGCAGTACTTC.

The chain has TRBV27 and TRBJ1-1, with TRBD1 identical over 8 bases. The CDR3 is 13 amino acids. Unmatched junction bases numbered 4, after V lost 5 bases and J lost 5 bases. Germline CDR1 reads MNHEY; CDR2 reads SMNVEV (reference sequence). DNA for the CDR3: TGTGCCAGCAGTCACGGACAGGGTACTGAAGCTTTCTTT. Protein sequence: CASSHGQGTEAFF.

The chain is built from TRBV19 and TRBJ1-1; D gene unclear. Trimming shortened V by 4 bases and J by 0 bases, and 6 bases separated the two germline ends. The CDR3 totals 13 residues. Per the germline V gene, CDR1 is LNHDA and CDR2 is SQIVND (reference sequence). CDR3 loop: CASSTTLNTEAFF. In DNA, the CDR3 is TGTGCCAGTAGTACAACACTGAACACTGAAGCTTTCTTT.